The 6 T cell receptor beta chains reported below all come from one sample, sequenced in a study of cytomegalovirus exposure and HLA in healthy donors. The method was immunoSEQ multiplex PCR; TCRdb's version includes in-frame clones alone and lacks a portion of them. This table holds 220,000 or so clones, over 65% found once. Material for sequencing was PBMCs. The receptor source for this set is a woman between 18 and 29 years old in good health and CMV-seronegative.

The chain combines TRBV15 with TRBJ2-7; either TRBD1 or TRBD2 may fit D (5 bases each). Trimming cost V 1 base and J 2 bases, with 15 bases left between them. The CDR3 has 16 residues. Germline CDR1 reads LNHNV; CDR2 reads YYDKDF (reference sequence). DNA for the CDR3: TGTGCCACCAGCAGAGTCCGGGACCCCCTGGCCTACGAGCAGTACTTC. Protein sequence: CATSRVRDPLAYEQYF.

The chain is built from TRBV5-1 and TRBJ2-3; perhaps TRBD1 as D (5 bases). Deletions cut 7 bases from V and 1 base from J, with 10 bases between. This CDR3 region has 13 residues. CDR1 is SGHRS, CDR2 YFSETQ, per germline. The CDR3 bases are TGCGCCAGCGCAGGGCCGGGCACAGATACGCAGTATTTT. Translation gives CASAGPGTDTQYF. Complete variable domain (other parts from reference TRBV5-1 and TRBJ2-3): KAGVTQTPRYLIKTRGQQVTLSCSPISGHRSVSWYQQTPGQGLQFLFEYFSETQRNKGNFPGRFSGRQFSNSRSEMNVSTLELGDSALYLCASAGPGTDTQYFGPGTRLTVL.

This chain links TRBV19 with TRBJ1-1; 9 nucleotides match TRBD1. Per the germline V gene, CDR1 is LNHDA and CDR2 is SQIVND (reference sequence). This CDR3 spans 15 amino acids. The trim removed 4 bases at V and 3 bases at J, leaving 6 bases unmatched. CDR3 region: CASSTRTGVDTEAFF. CDR3 coding DNA: TGTGCCAGTAGTACCCGGACAGGGGTGGACACTGAAGCTTTCTTT.

The V call is TRBV7-2, the J call TRBJ1-2; D not resolved. The CDR3 is 15 amino acids. The V and J ends lost 5 bases and 2 bases respectively, with 15 bases between them. The germline gives CDR1 SGHTA, CDR2 FQGNSA. The CDR3 DNA is TGTGCCAGCAGCCTTAGACCTAGAGGGAACTATGGCTACACCTTC. This encodes CASSLRPRGNYGYTF.

The rearrangement joins TRBV27 to TRBJ2-7; 7 bases map to TRBD1. The CDR3 totals 14 residues. Germline CDR1 and CDR2: MNHEY and SMNVEV (reference sequence). The ends lost 3 bases at V and 7 bases at J; junction bases unmatched: 9. The CDR3 DNA follows: TGTGCCAGCAGTTTGGGGACAGCGGTCGGGGAGCAGTACTTC. This sequence encodes CASSLGTAVGEQYF.

This chain links TRBV7-3 with TRBJ2-2, with 8 positions matching TRBD1. Germline V gene data show CDR1 as SGHTA and CDR2 as FQGTGA. The CDR3 contains 16 residues. With V trimmed by 5 bases and J by 5 bases, 10 bases remained unmatched. CDR3 loop: CASSQAQGARTGELFF. CDR3 nucleotide sequence: TGTGCCAGCAGCCAAGCTCAGGGGGCGCGAACCGGGGAGCTGTTTTTT.